This T cell receptor (beta chain) was identified in a study of T-cell reconstitution after alpha-beta-depleted transplantation in children. This clonotype was seen a few times. The length of the CDR3 is 15 residues. Germline values: CDR1 SEHNR, CDR2 FQNEAQ (reference sequence). Trimming removed 5 bases from V and 2 bases from J; junction bases left unmatched: 3. TCRbeta library preparation incorporated unique molecular identifiers. MiXCR was run by TCRdb on the PCR reads, yielding one entry per CDR3 protein. The table records about 540,000 distinct CDR3 sequences, about 18% of them present only once. This sequence was found in a human donor who donated a stem cell graft to a child with acute lymphoblastic leukemia. The J gene is TRBJ2-7, the V gene TRBV7-9; 13 bases align to TRBD2. This sample comprised PBMCs from the stem cell graft donor, obtained from the stem cell graft. The CDR3 reads CASSRTSGSPYEQYF. The CDR3 DNA is TGTGCCAGCAGCCGGACTAGCGGGAGTCCCTACGAGCAGTACTTC.